These 30 T cell receptor beta chains were all obtained from the same sample, sequenced in a study of T cell repertoires in cytomegalovirus infection. TCRdb called the reads again in MiXCR, with one record for every CDR3 protein. The table includes 200,000 to 300,000 distinct CDR3 sequences, roughly 9.1% detected once. The source material was PBMCs. Receptors were obtained from a human donor in good health (CMV status not recorded). Some clones in this sample may be carry-over from other donors' samples.

Only a few counts were recorded for this clonotype. The gene calls are TRBV7-9 and TRBJ2-3; 8 bases fit TRBD2. The trim removed 6 bases at V and 4 bases at J, leaving 6 bases unmatched. Looked up from germline, CDR1 is SEHNR and CDR2 is FQNEAQ (reference sequence). The CDR3 extends over 14 amino acids. For the CDR3, the DNA is TGTGCCAGCAGTTATAGCGGGGTACCAGATACGCAGTATTTT. This gives the protein CASSYSGVPDTQYF.

This clonotype was counted many times. The CDR3 is CASSSGLAGGQAGELFF. CDR3 bases: TGTGCCAGCAGCTCGGGACTAGCGGGGGGTCAGGCCGGGGAGCTGTTTTTT. The chain carries TRBV7-2 and TRBJ2-2, with 15 nucleotides matching TRBD2. V was pared by 4 bases and J by 6 bases, with 6 bases of the junction left unmatched. The length of the CDR3 is 17 residues. CDR1 and CDR2 from the germline V gene are SGHTA and FQGNSA.

This clonotype was detected only a few times. The rearrangement joins TRBV7-3 to TRBJ1-2, with 8 nucleotides matching TRBD1. CDR3 length: 13 residues. Germline V CDR1 and CDR2: SGHTA, FQGTGA. Losses at the gene ends were 2 bases for V and 6 bases for J; bases not matched to a gene: 2. The CDR3 nucleotides are TGTGCCAGCAGCTTAGAGACAGGGGATGGCTACACCTTC. It yields the protein CASSLETGDGYTF.

This clonotype showed up many times. V is TRBV6-1 and J is TRBJ2-7; D is ambiguous. Per germline, CDR1 MNHNS and CDR2 SASEGT. The CDR3 sequence is 14 residues long. V lost 5 bases, J lost 2 bases, and 13 bases lay in between. The CDR3 spells CASSQRSGPYEQYF. The CDR3, as DNA: TGTGCCAGCAGTCAAAGATCAGGTCCCTACGAGCAGTACTTC.

This clonotype came up many times. At one end the junction does not follow the germline gene, possibly because of a read error. This chain links TRBV5-3 with TRBJ2-4; 12 positions agree with TRBD2. TRBV5-3 is treated as an ORF (open reading frame) with a function not yet certain. The CDR3 has 16 amino acids. The CDR3 spells CASSLASGGAKNIQYF. In nucleotides, the CDR3 is TGTGCCAGCAGCTTGGCTAGCGGGGGGGCGAAAAACATTCAGTACTTC.

This clonotype qualifies as medium-sized. The V gene is TRBV7-2, the J gene TRBJ2-7; TRBD1 agrees at 10 bases. The ends lost 5 bases at V and 4 bases at J; junction bases unmatched: 8. This CDR3 has 15 amino acids. CDR1 is SGHTA and CDR2 is FQGNSA in the germline V gene. CDR3 in amino acids: CASSHPDRGHYEQYF. The CDR3, as DNA: TGTGCCAGCAGCCACCCCGACAGGGGGCATTACGAGCAGTACTTC.

This clonotype occurred many times. This chain uses TRBV7-2 with TRBJ2-1; D possibly corresponds to TRBD1 (6 bases). V was shortened by 5 bases and J by 7 bases, with 21 bases between the two germline ends. This CDR3 is 16 amino acids long. CDR1 and CDR2 from the germline V gene are SGHTA and FQGNSA. CDR3 loop: CASSQPPGPGANEQFF. CDR3 DNA sequence: TGTGCCAGCAGCCAACCCCCCGGCCCAGGGGCAAATGAGCAGTTCTTC.

This clonotype was seen only a few times. The V call is TRBV29-1, the J call TRBJ2-7; TRBD1 matches 11 bases. The J segment lost 4 bases and the V segment lost 6 bases, leaving 8 bases of the junction unmatched. Germline V gene sequence: CDR1 SQVTM, CDR2 ANQGSEA. CDR3 length: 14 residues. The CDR3 nucleotides read TGCAGCGTCGGTGGACAGGGGGCGTCTTACGAGCAGTACTTC. Protein: CSVGGQGASYEQYF.

V gene TRBV28 combines with J gene TRBJ1-2, with no clear D. The CDR3 is made up of 19 amino acids. V lost 5 bases to trimming and J lost 1 base, with 26 bases between them. Germline CDR1 is MDHEN and CDR2 is SYDVKM. This CDR3 is CASSLRTLLPLYNNYGYTF. The CDR3 nucleotides are TGTGCCAGCAGTCTACGGACGCTATTGCCCTTATACAATAACTATGGCTACACCTTC.

V is TRBV6-5 and J is TRBJ2-1, with TRBD1 matching 12 bases. There are 15 residues in the CDR3. Looked up from germline, CDR1 is MNHEY and CDR2 is SVGAGI. V trimming: 2 bases; J trimming: 5 bases; junction bases outside the gene matches: 1. CDR3 in DNA: TGTGCCAGCAGTTACGGGACAGGGGGCCACAATGAGCAGTTCTTC. This gives the protein CASSYGTGGHNEQFF.

This clonotype was detected only a few times. The chain is built from TRBV20-1 and TRBJ2-3, with 7 bases identical to TRBD2. CDR1 and CDR2 from the germline V gene are DFQATT and SNEGSKA (reference sequence). This CDR3 contains 14 residues. CDR3 sequence reads: CSPGGGGYTDTQYF. The CDR3 DNA reads TGCAGCCCCGGCGGCGGGGGTTACACAGATACGCAGTATTTT.

The chain carries TRBV7-9 and TRBJ1-6; TRBD1 aligns across 7 bases. Looked up from germline, CDR1 is SEHNR and CDR2 is FQNEAQ (reference sequence). CDR3 length: 16 amino acids. Trimming at V came to 1 base and at J to 7 bases, leaving 7 bases not matched to a gene. The CDR3 reads CASSLGTGLFNSPLHF. DNA of the CDR3: TGTGCCAGCAGCTTAGGGACAGGTTTATTCAATTCACCCCTCCACTTT.

This chain joins TRBV6-2 or TRBV6-3 and TRBJ2-7; 7 nucleotides align to TRBD1. V lost 0 bases, J lost 3 bases, and 14 bases stayed unmatched. The germline gives CDR1 MNHEY, CDR2 SVGEGT. The CDR3 is 18 residues long. The CDR3 sequence: CASSYSTQRQGKNYEQYF. CDR3 bases: TGTGCCAGCAGTTACTCGACCCAAAGACAGGGAAAAAACTACGAGCAGTACTTC.

The chain has TRBV6-5 and TRBJ1-1, with TRBD1 as a possible D gene (6 bases). Germline CDR1 reads MNHEY; CDR2 reads SVGAGI. The CDR3 extends over 13 amino acids. V was pared by 7 bases and J by 4 bases, with 13 bases between. In DNA, the CDR3 is TGTGCCAGCATCACAACAGGGTTCACTGAAGCTTTCTTT. Its protein product is CASITTGFTEAFF.

This clonotype came up many times. V gene TRBV20-1 combines with J gene TRBJ2-3; 9 positions match TRBD1. From germline, CDR1 is DFQATT and CDR2 SNEGSKA (reference sequence). The V and J ends lost 5 bases and 3 bases, in that order; junction bases with no gene match: 12. CDR3 length equals 16 residues. CDR3 amino acids: CSALLRGTGKTDTQYF. The CDR3 DNA reads as TGCAGTGCTCTCCTTCGTGGGACAGGGAAAACAGATACGCAGTATTTT.

This clonotype was counted only a few times. This rearrangement joins TRBV28 to TRBJ2-2, with 7 bases identical to TRBD1. The CDR3 totals 15 residues. Per germline, CDR1 MDHEN and CDR2 SYDVKM. The ends lost 3 bases at V and 4 bases at J; junction bases unmatched: 5. CDR3 sequence reads: CASSLFRGSTGELFF. CDR3 DNA sequence: TGTGCCAGCAGTTTGTTCAGGGGGAGCACCGGGGAGCTGTTTTTT.

The table lists this clonotype with many counts. The chain combines TRBV7-2 with TRBJ1-6; 8 bases are shared with TRBD1. The V and J ends lost 3 bases and 8 bases, in that order; junction bases with no gene match: 6. CDR1 SGHTA and CDR2 FQGNSA come from the germline V gene. The CDR3 covers 15 residues. The CDR3 sequence: CASSFRDRLYSPLHF. DNA of the CDR3: TGTGCCAGCAGCTTCCGGGACAGGTTATATTCACCCCTCCACTTT.

In this sample, this clonotype turned up a few times. This sequence joins TRBV7-2 and TRBJ1-4; 9 bases match TRBD1. Germline V gives CDR1 SGHTA, CDR2 FQGNSA. CDR3 length: 16 amino acids. V trimming: 1 base; J trimming: 5 bases; junction bases outside the gene matches: 5. CDR3 DNA sequence: TGTGCCAGCAGCTTAGAAGGGACAGGGATAAATGAAAAACTGTTTTTT. Translation: CASSLEGTGINEKLFF.

This clonotype appeared many times. The J gene is TRBJ2-5, the V gene TRBV18; D ambiguous. The CDR3 covers 16 residues. Germline loops: CDR1 KGHSH, CDR2 LQKENI. The ends were cut back, 0 bases at V and 6 bases at J, with 17 bases in the middle. The CDR3 is CASSPPELMTTKTQYF. In nucleotides, the CDR3 is TGTGCCAGCTCACCACCCGAGTTAATGACAACGAAGACCCAGTACTTC.

This clonotype was seen more than once but under ten times. The J gene is TRBJ2-1, the V gene TRBV20-1; D unresolved. CDR1 and CDR2 (germline): DFQATT, SNEGSKA (reference sequence). Trimming stripped 2 bases from V and 4 bases from J, with 18 bases between. The CDR3 spans 16 residues. CDR3 residues: CSARPLLGGPYNEQFF. Here the CDR3 DNA reads TGCAGTGCTAGACCCCTCTTGGGCGGCCCTTACAATGAGCAGTTCTTC.

This chain connects TRBV10-3 to TRBJ2-7; D unclear. Looked up from germline, CDR1 is ENHRY and CDR2 is SYGVKD. Trimming took 0 bases from V and 4 from J, leaving 4 bases between them. This CDR3 contains 12 residues. This chain's CDR3 is CAISESGYEQYF. CDR3 DNA sequence: TGTGCCATCAGTGAGTCTGGATACGAGCAGTACTTC.

The sample holds many counts of this clonotype. The chain couples TRBV12-3 or TRBV12-4 to TRBJ2-3, with D possibly matching TRBD2 (6 bases). Trimming stripped 0 bases from V and 6 bases from J, with 13 bases between. This CDR3 has 15 residues. This CDR3 is CASSLAGGPRDTQYF. In DNA form, the CDR3 reads TGTGCCAGCAGTTTAGCGGGGGGTCCAAGGGATACGCAGTATTTT.

The table lists this clonotype with many counts. The rearrangement uses TRBV7-9 and TRBJ2-7; the D gene is possibly TRBD1 (6 bases). The germline V gene encodes CDR1 SEHNR and CDR2 FQNEAQ (reference sequence). Between the trimmed V and J ends, which lost 0 bases and 9 bases, there was a span of 12 bases. The CDR3 length is 13 residues. The CDR3 here is CASSLAQGERQYF. The CDR3 DNA is TGTGCCAGCAGCTTAGCACAGGGTGAGAGGCAGTACTTC.

The table lists this clonotype with many counts. The chain employs TRBV7-2 and TRBJ2-7, with 12 bases lining up with TRBD1. Germline V gene lookup returns CDR1 SGHTA and CDR2 FQGNSA. The junction had 4 bases not matched to a gene; V was cut back by 1 base and J by 3 bases. The CDR3 runs to 16 residues. The CDR3 DNA follows: TGTGCCAGCAGCTTAGGAGGGACAGGGGGCAACTACGAGCAGTACTTC. Protein sequence: CASSLGGTGGNYEQYF.

This clonotype was counted many times. The chain employs TRBV7-2 and TRBJ2-7; D gene ambiguous. Looked up from germline, CDR1 is SGHTA and CDR2 is FQGNSA. The CDR3 runs to 13 residues. Deletions cut 4 bases from V and 2 bases from J, with 9 bases between. Written as DNA, the CDR3 is TGTGCCAGCAGCTGGGCCGGAACCTACGAGCAGTACTTC. It encodes CASSWAGTYEQYF.

This clonotype was observed at least ten times. This chain uses TRBV7-2 with TRBJ2-3, with D unclear. The CDR3 totals 13 residues. The V and J ends lost 1 base and 6 bases respectively, with 8 bases between them. Germline values: CDR1 SGHTA, CDR2 FQGNSA. CDR3 amino acids: CASSLVPGDTQYF. CDR3 DNA: TGTGCCAGCAGCTTAGTCCCCGGGGATACGCAGTATTTT.

This clonotype was seen many times. The J gene is TRBJ2-7, the V gene TRBV7-2; D may correspond to TRBD1 or TRBD2 (5 bases each). CDR1 is SGHTA, CDR2 FQGNSA, per germline. V lost 3 bases and J lost 5, with 14 bases in between. The CDR3 runs 14 residues. The CDR3 loop is CASSFRGGAHEQYF. The CDR3 nucleotides read TGTGCCAGCAGCTTTCGTGGGGGAGCCCACGAGCAGTACTTC.

This clonotype was seen only a few times. The rearrangement joins TRBV6-6 to TRBJ2-1, with D perhaps matching TRBD2 (6 bases). V lost 2 bases and J 3 bases, leaving 20 bases between the germline ends. Germline assignment: CDR1 MNHNY and CDR2 SVGAGI (reference sequence). The CDR3 has 18 residues. The CDR3 is CASSYGGGSGEGYNEQFF. The DNA of the CDR3 is TGTGCCAGCAGTTACGGGGGTGGGTCGGGAGAGGGCTACAATGAGCAGTTCTTC.

There are many counts of this clonotype. The rearrangement uses TRBV19 and TRBJ1-2, with 12 positions matching TRBD1. The length of the CDR3 is 14 residues. Per the germline V gene, CDR1 is LNHDA and CDR2 is SQIVND (reference sequence). V lost 9 bases and J lost 4; bases outside the gene matches: 6. The CDR3 region is CASRDRGRGYGYTF. The DNA of the CDR3 is TGTGCCAGCCGGGACAGGGGGCGCGGCTATGGCTACACCTTC.

This clonotype was seen many times. The gene calls are TRBV7-2 and TRBJ2-3; 9 nucleotides agree with TRBD2. After removal of 8 bases from V and 6 bases from J, the junction contained 9 bases not matched to a gene. Germline-derived CDR1 and CDR2 are SGHTA and FQGNSA. The CDR3 contains 14 residues. Written as DNA, the CDR3 is TGTGCCAGCGGGCTAGCGGGACCGAGTGATACGCAGTATTTT. Its protein is CASGLAGPSDTQYF.